These T cell receptor beta chains were read from a single sample in a study of T cell responses to AZD1222 COVID-19 vaccine. Here immunoSEQ multiplex PCR was the method, and the copy in TCRdb shows in-frame clones only, minus some. The sample holds approximately 74,000 clones, 75% to 90% seen once. The sample in question was peripheral blood, obtained on day 0 of AZD1222 vaccination. Source of these receptors: an adult in good health. CDR3s include the opening cysteine and the closing phenylalanine or tryptophan. A D gene is named only where the DNA matches it firmly. Clone size is shown for a subset of rows, as once, few, many or a class of expanded clone.

TRBV5-1	NA	TRBJ2-5	TRBD1	CASSWRQGGPQETQYF	TGCGCCAGCAGCTGGAGACAGGGGGGACCCCAAGAGACCCAGTACTTC
TRBV15	few	TRBJ2-5	NA	CATSRSVDTAQETQYF	TGTGCCACCAGCAGGTCCGTCGACACGGCCCAAGAGACCCAGTACTTC
TRBV2	NA	TRBJ1-5	NA	CASRTLVAEPQHF	TGTGCCAGCAGGACCCTAGTCGCGGAGCCCCAGCATTTT
TRBV28	NA	TRBJ1-5	NA	CASSLSAVNQPQHF	TGTGCCAGCAGTTTAAGCGCAGTTAATCAGCCCCAGCATTTT
TRBV28	NA	TRBJ2-2	TRBD2	CASSLSGRAAGELFF	TGTGCCAGCAGTCTTAGCGGGAGGGCCGCCGGGGAGCTGTTTTTT
TRBV28	NA	TRBJ1-4	TRBD1	CASSSTGTGGEKLFF	TGTGCCAGCAGTTCCACCGGGACAGGGGGCGAAAAACTGTTTTTT
TRBV18	NA	TRBJ1-6	NA	CASSPQREGSPLHF	TGTGCCAGCTCACCACAAAGGGAAGGATCACCCCTCCACTTT
TRBV30	NA	TRBJ1-5	NA	CAWGTRGANNQPQHF	TGTGCCTGGGGAACAAGAGGGGCTAACAATCAGCCCCAGCATTTT
TRBV10-3	NA	TRBJ2-2	TRBD1	CAISQLGTGLNTGELFF	TGTGCCATCAGTCAGCTCGGGACAGGGCTGAACACCGGGGAGCTGTTTTTT
TRBV2	NA	TRBJ1-4	TRBD1	CASSYGQGTNEKLFF	TGTGCCAGCAGTTACGGACAGGGGACTAATGAAAAACTGTTTTTT
TRBV27	NA	TRBJ2-1	TRBD2	CASSFPNGGAYNEQFF	TGTGCCAGCAGTTTCCCCAACGGGGGGGCCTACAATGAGCAGTTCTTC
TRBV7-9	NA	TRBJ1-6	NA	CASSPENSPLHF	TGTGCCAGCAGCCCCGAGAATTCACCCCTCCACTTT
TRBV6-6	NA	TRBJ2-5	TRBD1	CASSKDRGETQYF	TGTGCCAGCAGTAAGGACAGGGGGGAGACCCAGTACTTC